This T cell receptor (beta chain) was sequenced in a study of CD8+ T cells in alopecia areata. Study-level information: Each day, treated patients took oral tofacitinib twice, at 5 to 10 mg per dose. Percent affected scalp area, the SALT score, rated treated patients' severity. Study-wide findings and caveats: Under tofacitinib, fewer expanded CD8+ clones appeared among the top 100 scalp clones.

The CDR3 is 13 residues long. CDR1 SGHRS and CDR2 YFSETQ come from the germline V gene. The ends were cut back, 0 bases at V and 1 base at J, with 4 bases in the middle. A remark on this clone: Its specificity is not known.

Treatment reported: oral pan-JAK inhibitor, 5-10 mg twice daily. Researchers gathered lesional scalp punch biopsies and peripheral blood from patients with alopecia areata. Sequencing used cDNA as its template, made by extracting RNA and reverse transcribing it. Data came from immunoSEQ multiplex PCR; TCRdb stores just in-frame clones and leaves some out. This sample has under 200,000 clones, with about three fifths found just once. The TCR comes from a human donor with alopecia areata. The sequencing here drew on CD4+ T cells sorted from blood, taken at week 4, from a patient treated with tofacitinib. The gene calls are TRBV5-1 and TRBJ1-1; D unresolved. DNA for the CDR3: TGCGCCAGCAGCTTGGGACCGAACACTGAAGCTTTCTTT. The encoded protein is CASSLGPNTEAFF.